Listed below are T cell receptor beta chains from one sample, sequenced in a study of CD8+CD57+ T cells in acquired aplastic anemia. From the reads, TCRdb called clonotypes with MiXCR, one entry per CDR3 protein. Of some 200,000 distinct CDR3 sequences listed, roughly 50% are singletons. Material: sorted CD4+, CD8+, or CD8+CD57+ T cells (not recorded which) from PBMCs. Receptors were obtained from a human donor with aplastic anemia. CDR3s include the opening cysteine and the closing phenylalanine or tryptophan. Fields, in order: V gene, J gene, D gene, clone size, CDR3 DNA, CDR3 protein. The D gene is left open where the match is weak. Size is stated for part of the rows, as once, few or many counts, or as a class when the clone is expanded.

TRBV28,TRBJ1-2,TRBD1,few,TGTGCCAGCAGTTGGACAGGGGGCATAGGGGTAGGCTACACCTTC,CASSWTGGIGVGYTF
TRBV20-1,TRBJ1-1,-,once,TGCAGTGTTAGGACAGCCAGGGGAGGCTGGATGAACACTGAAGCTTTCTTT,CSVRTARGGWMNTEAFF
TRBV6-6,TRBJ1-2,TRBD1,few,TGTGCCAGCAGTTACTCACCGTCGGGACAGAGACTTTATGGCTACACCTTC,CASSYSPSGQRLYGYTF
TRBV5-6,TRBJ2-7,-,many,TGTGCCAGCAGCGTTGACAGAACCTCCTACGAGCAGTACTTC,CASSVDRTSYEQYF
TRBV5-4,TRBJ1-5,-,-,TGTGCCAGCAGCCACCGGGACGCTCAGCCCCAGCATTTT,CASSHRDAQPQHF
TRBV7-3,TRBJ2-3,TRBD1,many,TGTGCCAGCAGCTCCGCCGGGACAGATTTTCTATACACAGATACGCAGTATTTT,CASSSAGTDFLYTDTQYF
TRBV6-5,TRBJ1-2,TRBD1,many,TGTGCCAGCGGTTACCGGGACAGGGGACGTGGCTACACCTTC,CASGYRDRGRGYTF
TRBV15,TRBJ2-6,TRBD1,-,TGTGCCACCAGCTCCGGACAGGGGGGCTCTGGGGCCAACGTCCTGACTTTC,CATSSGQGGSGANVLTF
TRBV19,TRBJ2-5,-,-,TGTGCCAGCACTACGGGGGAGACCCAGTACTTC,CASTTGETQYF
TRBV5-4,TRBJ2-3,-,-,TGTGCCAGCAGCTTGTGGGGGGTCCCAGATACGCAGTATTTT,CASSLWGVPDTQYF
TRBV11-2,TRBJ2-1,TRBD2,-,TGTGCCAGCAGCGGAGGACTAGCGGCACCCAATGAGCAGTTCTTC,CASSGGLAAPNEQFF
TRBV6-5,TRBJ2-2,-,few,TGTGCCAGCACCTTAAGGAGTCCGGACACCGGGGAGCTGTTTTTT,CASTLRSPDTGELFF
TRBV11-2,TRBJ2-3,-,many,TGTGCCAGCAGCCTACTAGCTCCTGGCAACAGAGATACGCAGTATTTT,CASSLLAPGNRDTQYF
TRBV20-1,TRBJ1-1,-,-,TGCAGTGCTAGAGGGGGGGGGAACCTAAACACTGAAGCTTTCTTT,CSARGGGNLNTEAFF
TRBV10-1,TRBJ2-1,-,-,TGCGCCAGCAGTCTCACTGACTACAATGAGCAGTTCTTC,CASSLTDYNEQFF
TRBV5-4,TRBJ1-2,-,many,TGTGCCAGCAGAACTCAGCCCCACTCCGCCGATGGCTACACCTTC,CASRTQPHSADGYTF
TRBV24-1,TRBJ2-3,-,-,TGTGCCACCAGTGATTGGCAGGGACCAGATACGCAGTATTTT,CATSDWQGPDTQYF
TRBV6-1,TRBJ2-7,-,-,TGTGCCAGCAGTTACATTCTGGACGAGCAGTACTTC,CASSYILDEQYF
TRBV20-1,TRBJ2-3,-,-,TGCAGTGCTAGCCTGGGCGATAGCACAGATACGCAGTATTTC,CSASLGDSTDTQYF
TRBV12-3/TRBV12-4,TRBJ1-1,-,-,TGTGCCAGCAGGTCCAGGGCCGCGAGGGACACTGAAGCTTTCTTT,CASRSRAARDTEAFF